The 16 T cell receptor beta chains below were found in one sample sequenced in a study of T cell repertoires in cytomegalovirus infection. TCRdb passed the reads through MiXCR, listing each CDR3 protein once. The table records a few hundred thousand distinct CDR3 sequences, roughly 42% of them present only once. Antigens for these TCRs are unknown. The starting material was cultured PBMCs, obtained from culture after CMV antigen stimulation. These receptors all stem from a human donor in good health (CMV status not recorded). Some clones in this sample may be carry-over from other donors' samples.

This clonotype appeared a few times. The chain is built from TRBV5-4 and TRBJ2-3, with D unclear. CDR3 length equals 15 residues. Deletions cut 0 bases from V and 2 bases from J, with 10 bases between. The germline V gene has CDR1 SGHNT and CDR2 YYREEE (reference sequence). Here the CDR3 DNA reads TGTGCCAGCAGCTTGGGCCAAAGATCCACAGATACGCAGTATTTT. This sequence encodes CASSLGQRSTDTQYF. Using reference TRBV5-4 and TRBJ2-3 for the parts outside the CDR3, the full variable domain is ETGVTQSPTHLIKTRGQQVTLRCSSQSGHNTVSWYQQALGQGPQFIFQYYREEENGRGNFPPRFSGLQFPNYSSELNVNALELDDSALYLCASSLGQRSTDTQYFGPGTRLTVL.

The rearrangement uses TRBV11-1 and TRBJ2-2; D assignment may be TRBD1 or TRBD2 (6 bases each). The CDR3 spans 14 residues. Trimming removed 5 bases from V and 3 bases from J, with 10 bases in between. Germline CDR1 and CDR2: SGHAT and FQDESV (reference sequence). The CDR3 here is CASSNRGDTGELFF. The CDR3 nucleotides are TGTGCCAGCAGCAATAGGGGGGACACCGGGGAGCTGTTTTTT.

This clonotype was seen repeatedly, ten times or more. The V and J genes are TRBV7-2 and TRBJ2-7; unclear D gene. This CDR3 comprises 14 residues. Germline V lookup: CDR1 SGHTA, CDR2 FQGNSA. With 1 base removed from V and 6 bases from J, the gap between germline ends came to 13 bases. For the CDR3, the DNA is TGTGCCAGCAGCTTAGGATGGGTCGGCGGCGAGCAGTACTTC. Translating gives CASSLGWVGGEQYF.

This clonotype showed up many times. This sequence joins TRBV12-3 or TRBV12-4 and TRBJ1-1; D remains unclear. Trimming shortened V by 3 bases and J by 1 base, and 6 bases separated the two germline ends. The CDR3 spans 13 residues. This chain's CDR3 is CASSFTGNTEAFF. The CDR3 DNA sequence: TGTGCCAGCAGTTTTACGGGGAACACTGAAGCTTTCTTT.

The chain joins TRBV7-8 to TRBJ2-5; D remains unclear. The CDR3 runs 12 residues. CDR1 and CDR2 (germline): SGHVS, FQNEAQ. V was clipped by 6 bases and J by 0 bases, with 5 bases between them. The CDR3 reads CASRKDQETQYF. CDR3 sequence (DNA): TGTGCCAGCAGAAAAGACCAAGAGACCCAGTACTTC.

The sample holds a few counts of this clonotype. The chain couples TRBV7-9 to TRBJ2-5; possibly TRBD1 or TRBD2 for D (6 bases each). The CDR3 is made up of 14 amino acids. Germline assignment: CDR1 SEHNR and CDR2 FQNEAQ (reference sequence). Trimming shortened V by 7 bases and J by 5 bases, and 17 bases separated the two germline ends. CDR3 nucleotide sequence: TGTGCCAGCACCCTCTACGGGGGCGGGGAGACCCAGTACTTC. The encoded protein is CASTLYGGGETQYF.

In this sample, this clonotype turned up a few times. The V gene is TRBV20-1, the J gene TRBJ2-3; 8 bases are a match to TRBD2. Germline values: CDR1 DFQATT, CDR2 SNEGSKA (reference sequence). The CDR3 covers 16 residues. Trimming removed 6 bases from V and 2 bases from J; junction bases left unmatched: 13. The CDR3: CSARWASGWYTDTQYF. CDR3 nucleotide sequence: TGCAGTGCCCGGTGGGCTAGCGGGTGGTACACAGATACGCAGTATTTT.

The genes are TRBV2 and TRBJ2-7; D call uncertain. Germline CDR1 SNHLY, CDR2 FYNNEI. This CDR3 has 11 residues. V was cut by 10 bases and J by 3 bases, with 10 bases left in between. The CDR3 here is CATRANYEQYF. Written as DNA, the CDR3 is TGTGCCACCCGGGCGAACTACGAGCAGTACTTC.

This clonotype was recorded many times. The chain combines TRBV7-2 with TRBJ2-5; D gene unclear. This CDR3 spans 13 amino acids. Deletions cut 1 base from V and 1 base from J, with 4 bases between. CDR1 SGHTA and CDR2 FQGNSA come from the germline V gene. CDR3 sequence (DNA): TGTGCCAGCAGCTTAGTTGGCCAAGAGACCCAGTACTTC. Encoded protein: CASSLVGQETQYF. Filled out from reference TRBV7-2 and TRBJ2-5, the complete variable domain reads GAGVSQSPSNKVTEKGKDVELRCDPISGHTALYWYRQSLGQGLEFLIYFQGNSAPDKSGLPSDRFSAERTGGSVSTLTIQRTQQEDSAVYLCASSLVGQETQYFGPGTRLLVL.

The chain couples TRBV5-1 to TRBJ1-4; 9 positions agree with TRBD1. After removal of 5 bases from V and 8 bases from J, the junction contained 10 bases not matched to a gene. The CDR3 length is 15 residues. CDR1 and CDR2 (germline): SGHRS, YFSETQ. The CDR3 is CASRAHRGHYEKLFF. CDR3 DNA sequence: TGCGCCAGCAGAGCTCACAGGGGGCATTACGAAAAACTGTTTTTT.

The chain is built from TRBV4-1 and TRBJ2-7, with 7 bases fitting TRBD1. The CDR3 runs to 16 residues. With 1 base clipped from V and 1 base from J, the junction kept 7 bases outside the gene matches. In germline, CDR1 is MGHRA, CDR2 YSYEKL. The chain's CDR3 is CASSQVPRGQSYEQYF. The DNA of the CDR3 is TGCGCCAGCAGCCAAGTCCCCCGGGGACAGTCCTACGAGCAGTACTTC.

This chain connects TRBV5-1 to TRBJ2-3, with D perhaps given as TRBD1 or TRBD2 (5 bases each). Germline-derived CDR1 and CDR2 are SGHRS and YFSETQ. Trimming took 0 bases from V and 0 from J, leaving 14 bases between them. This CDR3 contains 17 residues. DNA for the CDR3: TGCGCCAGCAGCTTGGCCCGGGGCTACCCTAGCACAGATACGCAGTATTTT. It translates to CASSLARGYPSTDTQYF. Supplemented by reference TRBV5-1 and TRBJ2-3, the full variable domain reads KAGVTQTPRYLIKTRGQQVTLSCSPISGHRSVSWYQQTPGQGLQFLFEYFSETQRNKGNFPGRFSGRQFSNSRSEMNVSTLELGDSALYLCASSLARGYPSTDTQYFGPGTRLTVL.

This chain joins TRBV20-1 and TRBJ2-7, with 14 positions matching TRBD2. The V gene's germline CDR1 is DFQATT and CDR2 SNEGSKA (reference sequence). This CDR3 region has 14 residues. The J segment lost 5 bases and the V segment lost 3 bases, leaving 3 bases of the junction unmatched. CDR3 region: CSASGTSGSNEQYF. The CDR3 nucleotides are TGCAGTGCTAGCGGGACTAGCGGGAGTAACGAGCAGTACTTC.

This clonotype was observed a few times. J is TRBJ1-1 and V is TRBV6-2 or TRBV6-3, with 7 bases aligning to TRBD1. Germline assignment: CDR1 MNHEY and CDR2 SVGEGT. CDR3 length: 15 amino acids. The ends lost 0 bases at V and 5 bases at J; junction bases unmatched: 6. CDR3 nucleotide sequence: TGTGCCAGCAGTTACTCCGCAGGGGGAGGTACTGAAGCTTTCTTT. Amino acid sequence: CASSYSAGGGTEAFF.

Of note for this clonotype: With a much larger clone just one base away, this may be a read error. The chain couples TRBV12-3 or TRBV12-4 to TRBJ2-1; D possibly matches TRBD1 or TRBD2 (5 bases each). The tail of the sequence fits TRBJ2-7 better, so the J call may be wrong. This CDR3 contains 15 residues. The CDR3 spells CASSFWGSSYNEQYF. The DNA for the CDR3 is TGTGCCAGCAGTTTCTGGGGGAGTTCCTACAATGAGCAGTACTTC.

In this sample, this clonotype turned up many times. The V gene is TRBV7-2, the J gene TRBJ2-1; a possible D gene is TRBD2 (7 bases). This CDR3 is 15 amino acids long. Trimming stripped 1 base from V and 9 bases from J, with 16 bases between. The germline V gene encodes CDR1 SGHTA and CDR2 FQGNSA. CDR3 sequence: CASSLVMGGGGEQFF. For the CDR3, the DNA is TGTGCCAGCAGCTTAGTAATGGGGGGGGGCGGTGAGCAGTTCTTC.